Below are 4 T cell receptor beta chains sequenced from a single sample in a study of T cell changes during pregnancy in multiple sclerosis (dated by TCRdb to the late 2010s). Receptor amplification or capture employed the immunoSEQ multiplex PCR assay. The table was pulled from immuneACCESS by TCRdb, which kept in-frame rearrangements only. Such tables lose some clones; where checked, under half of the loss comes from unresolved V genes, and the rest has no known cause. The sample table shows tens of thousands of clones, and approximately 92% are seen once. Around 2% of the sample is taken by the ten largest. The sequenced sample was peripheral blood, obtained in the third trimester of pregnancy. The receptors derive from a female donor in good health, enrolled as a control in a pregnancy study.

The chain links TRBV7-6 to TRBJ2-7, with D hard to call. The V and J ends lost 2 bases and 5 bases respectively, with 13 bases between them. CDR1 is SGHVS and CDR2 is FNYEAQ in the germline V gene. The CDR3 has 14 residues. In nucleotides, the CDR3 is TGTGCCAGCAGCTTATACGACTCGAGAGACGAGCAGTACTTC. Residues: CASSLYDSRDEQYF. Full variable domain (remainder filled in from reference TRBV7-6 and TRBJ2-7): GAGVSQSPRYKVTKRGQDVALRCDPISGHVSLYWYRQALGQGPEFLTYFNYEAQQDKSGLPNDRFSAERPEGSISTLTIQRTEQRDSAMYRCASSLYDSRDEQYFGPGTRLTVT.

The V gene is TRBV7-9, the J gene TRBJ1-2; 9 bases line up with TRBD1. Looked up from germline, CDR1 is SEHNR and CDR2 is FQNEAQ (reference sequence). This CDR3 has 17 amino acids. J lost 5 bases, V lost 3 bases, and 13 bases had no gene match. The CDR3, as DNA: TGTGCCAGCAGCTTGTGGTTGAGGGGACAGGGAAGTTATGGCTACACCTTC. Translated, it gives CASSLWLRGQGSYGYTF.

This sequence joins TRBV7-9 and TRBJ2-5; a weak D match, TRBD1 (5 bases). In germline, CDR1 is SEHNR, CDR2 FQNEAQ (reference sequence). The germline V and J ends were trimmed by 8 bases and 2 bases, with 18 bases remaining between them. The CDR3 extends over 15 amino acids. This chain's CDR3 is CASGLVRDIQETQYF. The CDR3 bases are TGTGCCAGCGGGCTCGTCAGGGATATACAAGAGACCCAGTACTTC.

The CDR3 region is CARTRGRTEAFF. The CDR3 bases are TGTGCCAGAACTAGGGGGCGCACTGAAGCTTTCTTT. The chain combines TRBV2 with TRBJ1-1; TRBD1 aligns across 7 bases. Per the germline V gene, CDR1 is SNHLY and CDR2 is FYNNEI. The ends lost 9 bases at V and 4 bases at J; junction bases unmatched: 5. This CDR3 has 12 amino acids. Full variable domain (rest looked up from reference TRBV2 and TRBJ1-1): EPEVTQTPSHQVTQMGQEVILRCVPISNHLYFYWYRQILGQKVEFLVSFYNNEISEKSEIFDDQFSVERPDGSNFTLKIRSTKLEDSAMYFCARTRGRTEAFFGQGTRLTVV.